These 3 T cell receptor beta chains originate from one sample sequenced in a study of shared clonotypes between healthy human individuals. Only in-frame clones appear in the TCRdb table, and some are missing; sequencing was by immunoSEQ multiplex PCR. The repertoire holds 950,000 to 1,100,000 clones, 70% to 80% seen once, with roughly 0.61% in the top ten. The sample was memory CD4+ T cells from PBMCs. Subset described: CD45RA-negative fraction. These receptors were collected from a man between 18 and 29 years old in good health. Some clones in this sample may be carry-over from other donors' samples.

The V call is TRBV4-3, the J call TRBJ2-3, with a weak D call TRBD2 (6 bases). Germline lookup yields CDR1 LGHNA and CDR2 YSLEER. V lost 3 bases to trimming and J lost 2 bases, with 12 bases between them. The CDR3 runs 15 residues. The chain's CDR3 is CASSQIGGPTDTQYF. The CDR3 bases are TGCGCCAGCAGCCAGATCGGAGGGCCCACAGATACGCAGTATTTT.

The V and J genes are TRBV2 and TRBJ2-3; D is uncertain. The V and J ends lost 7 bases and 2 bases respectively, with 13 bases between them. Germline V gene data show CDR1 as SNHLY and CDR2 as FYNNEI. There are 14 residues in the CDR3. The CDR3, as DNA: TGTGCCAGCAAACTGAGCGAGGCCACAGATACGCAGTATTTT. It codes for CASKLSEATDTQYF.

The chain employs TRBV29-1 and TRBJ1-6; D ambiguous. Trimming stripped 4 bases from V and 7 bases from J, with 11 bases between. Germline V gene data show CDR1 as SQVTM and CDR2 as ANQGSEA. This CDR3 region has 13 residues. In DNA form, the CDR3 reads TGCAGCGTTGCTGCGGGGATGAATTCACCCCTCCACTTT. It is translated as CSVAAGMNSPLHF. Full variable domain (missing parts from reference TRBV29-1 and TRBJ1-6): SAVISQKPSRDICQRGTSLTIQCQVDSQVTMMFWYRQQPGQSLTLIATANQGSEATYESGFVIDKFPISRPNLTFSTLTVSNMSPEDSSIYLCSVAAGMNSPLHFGNGTRLTVT.